Included here is one T cell receptor (beta chain) sequence, with context. What it recognizes is unknown. TCRdb's table, derived via immunoSEQ multiplex PCR, lists solely in-frame clones and lacks some. The sample carries approximately 150,000 clones, approximately 91% recorded once. Germline V gene sequence: CDR1 SGDLS, CDR2 YYNGEE. The CDR3 sequence is 16 residues long. The V and J ends lost 4 bases and 5 bases, in that order; junction bases with no gene match: 12. These data originate in a study of T cell responses to AZD1222 COVID-19 vaccine. Findings and caveats of the study: Spike was spanned by vaccine-associated CD4 TCRs, which were dominant at 160-218 and 743-854.

Sample: peripheral blood, taken 28 days after the second AZD1222 dose. The V gene is TRBV9, the J gene TRBJ1-2, with 9 bases that match TRBD1. The TCR was taken from an adult who received the AZD1222 COVID-19 vaccine. The CDR3 sequence is CASSPGGTGLLYGYTF. The CDR3 DNA reads as TGTGCCAGCAGCCCGGGGGGGACAGGGCTACTTTATGGCTACACCTTC.